Listed below are T cell receptor beta chains from one sample, sequenced in a study of T cells in Graves' hyperthyroidism and ophthalmopathy. TCRdb called the multiplex PCR reads again in MiXCR, with one record for every CDR3 protein. Here the sample spans around 530,000 distinct CDR3 sequences, 15% to 20% being singletons. The sequenced sample consisted of blood. These TCRs come from a woman under 30 with Graves' ophthalmopathy. The CDR3 runs from the conserved cysteine through the conserved F or W. The D gene is left open where the match is weak. The size field is filled for only some rows; it gives once, few, many or a size class.

D: -
J: TRBJ1-5
V: TRBV12-3/TRBV12-4
size: many
CDR3: CASSLGVDNQPQHF
DNA: TGTGCCAGCAGTTTAGGGGTGGACAATCAGCCCCAGCATTTT

D: -
J: TRBJ1-4
V: TRBV28
size: -
CDR3: CASSLPPALNEKLFF
DNA: TGTGCCAGCAGTTTACCCCCGGCGCTTAATGAAAAACTGTTTTTT

D: -
J: TRBJ2-7
V: TRBV20-1
size: -
CDR3: CSARDSYSAVYEQYF
DNA: TGCAGTGCTAGAGATTCGTATAGCGCAGTCTACGAGCAGTACTTC

D: TRBD2
J: TRBJ2-7
V: TRBV20-1
size: many
CDR3: CSAIAGAGEQYF
DNA: TGCAGTGCTATAGCGGGAGCGGGTGAGCAGTACTTC

D: -
J: TRBJ2-7
V: TRBV27
size: -
CDR3: CASSLYRGGNYEQYF
DNA: TGTGCCAGCAGTTTATACCGGGGCGGGAACTACGAGCAGTACTTC

D: TRBD1
J: TRBJ1-1
V: TRBV6-2/TRBV6-3
size: many
CDR3: CASGDTGTGYTEAFF
DNA: TGTGCCAGCGGAGATACCGGGACAGGGTACACTGAAGCTTTCTTT

D: TRBD2
J: TRBJ2-1
V: TRBV20-1
size: many
CDR3: CSARDLTSVEQFF
DNA: TGCAGTGCTAGAGATCTGACTAGCGTTGAGCAGTTCTTC

D: TRBD2
J: TRBJ2-3
V: TRBV2
size: -
CDR3: CASSEILAGVADTQYF
DNA: TGTGCCAGCAGTGAAATCCTAGCGGGAGTTGCAGATACGCAGTATTTT

D: -
J: TRBJ2-1
V: TRBV7-9
size: many
CDR3: CASSSQISSYNEQFF
DNA: TGTGCCAGCAGCTCCCAGATAAGCTCCTACAATGAGCAGTTCTTC

D: TRBD1
J: TRBJ1-6
V: TRBV30
size: many
CDR3: CAWTGTGVSPLHF
DNA: TGTGCCTGGACCGGGACAGGGGTTTCACCCCTCCACTTT

D: -
J: TRBJ2-1
V: TRBV7-9
size: many
CDR3: CASSFPDGDNEQFF
DNA: TGTGCCAGCAGCTTCCCGGACGGGGACAATGAGCAGTTCTTC

D: TRBD1
J: TRBJ2-2
V: TRBV10-3
size: many
CDR3: CAISVETGVPGELFF
DNA: TGTGCCATCAGTGTCGAGACAGGGGTCCCCGGGGAGCTGTTTTTT

D: -
J: TRBJ2-7
V: TRBV27
size: few
CDR3: CASSYSPSYEQYF
DNA: TGTGCCAGCAGTTACTCTCCCTCCTACGAGCAGTACTTC

D: -
J: TRBJ1-2
V: TRBV7-2
size: many
CDR3: CASSLDRAGGYGYTF
DNA: TGTGCCAGCAGCTTAGACAGGGCTGGTGGATATGGCTACACCTTC

D: TRBD1
J: TRBJ2-5
V: TRBV5-1
size: -
CDR3: CASSPSGTGEFETQYF
DNA: TGCGCCAGCAGCCCATCCGGGACAGGGGAGTTTGAGACCCAGTACTTC

D: -
J: TRBJ1-1
V: TRBV2
size: many
CDR3: CASSGWQRMNTEAFF
DNA: TGTGCCAGCAGTGGCTGGCAGCGAATGAACACTGAAGCTTTCTTT

D: -
J: TRBJ1-1
V: TRBV28
size: many
CDR3: CASSLIPTRSTEAFF
DNA: TGTGCCAGCAGTTTGATTCCTACCCGGAGCACTGAAGCTTTCTTT

D: -
J: TRBJ1-5
V: TRBV27
size: few
CDR3: CASSLRGGSQPQHF
DNA: TGTGCCAGCAGTCTTCGAGGAGGTTCTCAGCCCCAGCATTTT

D: -
J: TRBJ2-1
V: TRBV28
size: many
CDR3: CASTERARIPYNEQFF
DNA: TGTGCCAGCACCGAAAGGGCACGGATCCCTTACAATGAGCAGTTCTTC

D: -
J: TRBJ1-5
V: TRBV27
size: many
CDR3: CASSFRPDSNQPQHF
DNA: TGTGCCAGCAGTTTCCGACCTGATAGCAATCAGCCCCAGCATTTT

D: TRBD1
J: TRBJ2-3
V: TRBV7-3
size: -
CDR3: CASSLTFGTGADTQYF
DNA: TGTGCCAGCAGCTTAACTTTCGGGACAGGGGCAGATACGCAGTATTTT

D: -
J: TRBJ1-1
V: TRBV20-1
size: -
CDR3: CSARLQGPNTEAFF
DNA: TGCAGTGCTAGGTTGCAGGGCCCGAACACTGAAGCTTTCTTT

D: -
J: TRBJ1-5
V: TRBV6-1
size: -
CDR3: CASRGPGAGEEPQHF
DNA: TGTGCCAGCAGAGGCCCGGGGGCCGGAGAAGAGCCCCAGCATTTT

D: -
J: TRBJ1-2
V: TRBV5-1
size: many
CDR3: CASSEEGSRGYTF
DNA: TGCGCCAGCAGCGAGGAGGGGTCGAGGGGCTACACCTTC

D: -
J: TRBJ1-1
V: TRBV12-5
size: once
CDR3: CAGGLVQGGVNGKTEAFF
DNA: TGTGCTGGTGGTTTGGTACAAGGAGGGGTTAATGGTAAAACTGAAGCTTTCTTT

D: -
J: TRBJ1-2
V: TRBV20-1
size: many
CDR3: CSASRGADGYTF
DNA: TGCAGTGCTAGTCGGGGGGCGGATGGCTACACCTTC

D: -
J: TRBJ1-1
V: TRBV6-6
size: many
CDR3: CASSYQELNTEAFF
DNA: TGTGCCAGCAGTTACCAGGAACTAAACACTGAAGCTTTCTTT

D: -
J: TRBJ2-1
V: TRBV14
size: few
CDR3: CASSQLEGSYNEQFF
DNA: TGTGCCAGCAGCCAACTGGAGGGATCCTACAATGAGCAGTTCTTC

D: -
J: TRBJ2-1
V: TRBV27
size: -
CDR3: CASSLRPFSNEQFF
DNA: TGTGCCAGCAGTTTACGACCTTTCTCCAATGAGCAGTTCTTC

D: -
J: TRBJ1-1
V: TRBV11-2
size: many
CDR3: CASSLDRTGNTEAFF
DNA: TGTGCCAGCAGCTTAGATCGAACAGGAAACACTGAAGCTTTCTTT

D: -
J: TRBJ1-1
V: TRBV19
size: -
CDR3: CASIGIGQGGTEALF
DNA: TGTGCCAGTATCGGTATAGGTCAGGGCGGCACTGAAGCTCTCTTT

D: -
J: TRBJ2-7
V: TRBV4-1
size: few
CDR3: CASRSPGHKNPEQYF
DNA: TGCGCCAGCAGATCTCCGGGACATAAAAACCCCGAGCAGTACTTC

D: -
J: TRBJ2-1
V: TRBV5-4
size: few
CDR3: CASSLWLRTLLWDEQFF
DNA: TGTGCCAGCAGCTTATGGCTCAGGACACTTCTATGGGATGAGCAGTTCTTC

D: TRBD2
J: TRBJ2-7
V: TRBV28
size: many
CDR3: CASSLPRGGRSSYEQYF
DNA: TGTGCCAGCAGTTTGCCCCGGGGAGGGAGGAGCTCCTACGAGCAGTACTTC

D: -
J: TRBJ2-5
V: TRBV12-3/TRBV12-4
size: many
CDR3: CASSLTTGTSKTQYF
DNA: TGTGCCAGCAGTTTAACGACAGGGACTTCGAAGACCCAGTACTTC

D: -
J: TRBJ1-2
V: TRBV28
size: many
CDR3: CASSLPQGLYGYTF
DNA: TGTGCCAGCAGTTTACCCCAGGGCCTCTATGGCTACACCTTC

D: -
J: TRBJ2-1
V: TRBV25-1
size: -
CDR3: CASSDPGPGVHNEQFF
DNA: TGTGCCAGCAGTGATCCAGGGCCGGGGGTGCACAATGAGCAGTTCTTC

D: -
J: TRBJ2-1
V: TRBV11-2
size: many
CDR3: CASSFSGAYNEQFF
DNA: TGTGCCAGCAGCTTTAGCGGAGCCTACAATGAGCAGTTCTTC

D: TRBD1
J: TRBJ2-7
V: TRBV7-9
size: few
CDR3: CASSPSTGYGEQYF
DNA: TGTGCCAGCAGCCCCTCGACAGGGTACGGTGAGCAGTACTTC

D: -
J: TRBJ2-4
V: TRBV20-1
size: many
CDR3: CSARGMAKNIQYF
DNA: TGCAGTGCTAGAGGGATGGCCAAAAACATTCAGTACTTC

D: -
J: TRBJ2-1
V: TRBV28
size: many
CDR3: CAPPENEQFF
DNA: TGCGCCCCGCCCGAGAATGAGCAGTTCTTC

D: TRBD2
J: TRBJ2-2
V: TRBV11-1
size: -
CDR3: CASSLGLAGIGELFF
DNA: TGTGCCAGCAGCCTCGGACTAGCGGGGATCGGGGAGCTGTTTTTT

D: -
J: TRBJ2-5
V: TRBV4-2
size: few
CDR3: CASSQDYSGDGETQYF
DNA: TGTGCCAGCAGCCAAGATTATTCAGGGGACGGTGAGACCCAGTACTTC

D: -
J: TRBJ2-1
V: TRBV24-1
size: -
CDR3: CATSKETSSYNEQFF
DNA: TGTGCCACCAGCAAGGAGACAAGCTCCTACAATGAGCAGTTCTTC

D: TRBD2
J: TRBJ2-3
V: TRBV11-2
size: many
CDR3: CASSLGPAGGPDTQYF
DNA: TGTGCCAGCAGCTTAGGGCCAGCGGGGGGGCCAGATACGCAGTATTTT

D: -
J: TRBJ1-2
V: TRBV10-3
size: -
CDR3: CAISEDSFYGYTF
DNA: TGTGCCATCAGTGAAGACAGTTTCTATGGCTACACCTTC

D: TRBD1
J: TRBJ2-5
V: TRBV7-9
size: many
CDR3: CASSLDRAGETQYF
DNA: TGTGCCAGCAGCTTGGACAGGGCGGGAGAGACCCAGTACTTC

D: -
J: TRBJ2-1
V: TRBV7-2
size: many
CDR3: CASSLEEGPYNEQFF
DNA: TGTGCCAGCAGCTTAGAGGAGGGCCCCTACAATGAGCAGTTCTTC

D: -
J: TRBJ2-5
V: TRBV6-9
size: few
CDR3: CASSYGGLKETQYF
DNA: TGTGCCAGCAGTTACGGGGGGCTTAAGGAGACCCAGTACTTC

D: TRBD1
J: TRBJ2-2
V: TRBV19
size: few
CDR3: CASSMSRGTGGLTGELFF
DNA: TGTGCCAGTAGTATGAGTCGGGGGACAGGGGGCCTTACCGGGGAGCTGTTTTTT

D: -
J: TRBJ1-1
V: TRBV19
size: few
CDR3: CASSIDQGVKTEAFF
DNA: TGTGCCAGTAGTATAGACCAGGGTGTTAAAACTGAAGCTTTCTTT

D: -
J: TRBJ1-3
V: TRBV28
size: many
CDR3: CASSSRDTGNTIYF
DNA: TGTGCCAGCAGTTCCCGGGACACCGGAAACACCATATATTTT

D: -
J: TRBJ2-1
V: TRBV12-3/TRBV12-4
size: many
CDR3: CASTAEVLFYNEQFF
DNA: TGTGCCAGCACCGCGGAGGTTTTATTCTACAATGAGCAGTTCTTC

D: -
J: TRBJ2-5
V: TRBV28
size: many
CDR3: CATVQETQYF
DNA: TGTGCCACCGTCCAAGAGACCCAGTACTTC

D: -
J: TRBJ1-2
V: TRBV10-3
size: -
CDR3: CAIPPVFNYGYTF
DNA: TGTGCCATCCCCCCTGTATTTAACTATGGCTACACCTTC

D: -
J: TRBJ2-3
V: TRBV24-1
size: -
CDR3: CATSDEGRLDTQYF
DNA: TGTGCCACCAGTGATGAGGGGCGGTTAGATACGCAGTATTTT

D: -
J: TRBJ2-3
V: TRBV4-3
size: few
CDR3: CASSQGAPGTDTQYF
DNA: TGCGCCAGCAGCCAAGGGGCCCCAGGGACAGATACGCAGTATTTT

D: -
J: TRBJ2-7
V: TRBV3-1
size: many
CDR3: CASSPGIYEQYF
DNA: TGTGCCAGCAGCCCAGGGATCTACGAGCAGTACTTC